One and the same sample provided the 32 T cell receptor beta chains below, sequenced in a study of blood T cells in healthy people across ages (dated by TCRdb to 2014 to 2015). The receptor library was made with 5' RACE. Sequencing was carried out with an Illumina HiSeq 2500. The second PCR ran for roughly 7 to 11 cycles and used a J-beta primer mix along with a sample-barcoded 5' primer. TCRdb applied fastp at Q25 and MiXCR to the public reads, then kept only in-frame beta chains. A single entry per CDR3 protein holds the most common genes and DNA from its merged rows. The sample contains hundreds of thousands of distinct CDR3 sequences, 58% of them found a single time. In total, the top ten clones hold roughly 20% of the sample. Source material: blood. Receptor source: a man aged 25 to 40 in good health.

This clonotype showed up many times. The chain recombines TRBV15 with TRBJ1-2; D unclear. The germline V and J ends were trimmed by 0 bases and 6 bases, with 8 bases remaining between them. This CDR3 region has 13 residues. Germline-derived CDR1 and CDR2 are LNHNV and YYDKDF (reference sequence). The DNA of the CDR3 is TGTGCCACCAGCAGAGAGGAGGGAGATGGCTACACCTTC. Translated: CATSREEGDGYTF.

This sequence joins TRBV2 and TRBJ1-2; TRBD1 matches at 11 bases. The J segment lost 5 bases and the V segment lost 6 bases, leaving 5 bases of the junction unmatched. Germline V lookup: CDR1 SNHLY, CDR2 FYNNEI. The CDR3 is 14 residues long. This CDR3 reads CASSLDRGLYGYTF. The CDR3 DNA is TGTGCCAGCAGCCTGGACAGGGGGCTATATGGCTACACCTTC.

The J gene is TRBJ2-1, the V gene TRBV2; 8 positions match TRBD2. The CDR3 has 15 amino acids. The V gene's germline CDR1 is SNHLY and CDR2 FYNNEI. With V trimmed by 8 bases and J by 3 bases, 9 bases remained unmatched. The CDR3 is CASGYIAGHYNEQFF. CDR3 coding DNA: TGTGCCAGCGGCTATATAGCGGGACACTACAATGAGCAGTTCTTC.

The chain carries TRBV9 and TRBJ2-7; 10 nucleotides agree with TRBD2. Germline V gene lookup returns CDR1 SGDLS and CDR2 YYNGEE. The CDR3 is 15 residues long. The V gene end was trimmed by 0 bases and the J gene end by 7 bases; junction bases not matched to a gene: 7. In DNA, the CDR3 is TGTGCCAGCAGCGTAGGGACTAGCGGCCTTCGAGAGCAGTACTTC. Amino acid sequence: CASSVGTSGLREQYF.

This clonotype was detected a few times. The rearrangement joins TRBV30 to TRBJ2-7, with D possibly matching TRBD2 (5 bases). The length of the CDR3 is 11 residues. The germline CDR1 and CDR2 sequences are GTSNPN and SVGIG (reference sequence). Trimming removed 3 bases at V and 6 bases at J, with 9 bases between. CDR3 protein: CAWRSGFEQYF. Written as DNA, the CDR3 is TGTGCCTGGAGATCGGGGTTCGAGCAGTACTTC.

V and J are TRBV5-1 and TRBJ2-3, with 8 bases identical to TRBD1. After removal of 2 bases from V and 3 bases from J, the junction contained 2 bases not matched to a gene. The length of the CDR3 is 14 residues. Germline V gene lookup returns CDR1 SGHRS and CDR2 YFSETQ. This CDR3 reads CASSFGQGTDTQYF. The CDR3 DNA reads TGCGCCAGCAGCTTCGGACAGGGAACAGATACGCAGTATTTT.

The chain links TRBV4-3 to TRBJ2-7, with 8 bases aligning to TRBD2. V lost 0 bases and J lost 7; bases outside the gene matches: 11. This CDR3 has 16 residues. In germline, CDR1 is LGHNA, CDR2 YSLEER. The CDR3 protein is CASSQEVIAGTSEQYF. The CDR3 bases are TGCGCCAGCAGCCAAGAAGTAATAGCGGGAACCTCGGAGCAGTACTTC.

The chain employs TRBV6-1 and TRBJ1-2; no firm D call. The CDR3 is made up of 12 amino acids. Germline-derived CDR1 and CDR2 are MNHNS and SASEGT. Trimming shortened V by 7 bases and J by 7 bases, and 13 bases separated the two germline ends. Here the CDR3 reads CASKSEIGGYTF. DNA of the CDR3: TGTGCCAGCAAGTCAGAAATAGGTGGCTACACCTTC.

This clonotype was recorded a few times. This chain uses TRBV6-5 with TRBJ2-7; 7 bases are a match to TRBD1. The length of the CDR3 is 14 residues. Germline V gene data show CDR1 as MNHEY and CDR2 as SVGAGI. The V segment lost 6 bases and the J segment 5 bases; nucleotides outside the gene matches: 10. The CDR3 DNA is TGTGCCAGCAGGCTACCGGGACAGAACCACGAGCAGTACTTC. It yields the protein CASRLPGQNHEQYF.

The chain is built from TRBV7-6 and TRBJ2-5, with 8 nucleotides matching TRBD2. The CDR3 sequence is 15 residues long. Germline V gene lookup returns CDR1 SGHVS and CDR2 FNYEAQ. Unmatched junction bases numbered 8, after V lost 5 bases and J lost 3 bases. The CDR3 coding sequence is TGTGCCAGCAGCCCGAGCGGGAGCTTAAAAGAGACCCAGTACTTC. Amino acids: CASSPSGSLKETQYF.

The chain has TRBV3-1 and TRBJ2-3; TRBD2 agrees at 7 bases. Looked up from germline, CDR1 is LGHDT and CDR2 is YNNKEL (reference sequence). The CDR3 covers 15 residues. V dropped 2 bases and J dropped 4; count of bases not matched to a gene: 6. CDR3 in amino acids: CASSQRRERPDTQYF. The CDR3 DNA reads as TGTGCCAGCAGCCAACGGCGGGAGCGGCCAGATACGCAGTATTTT.

The CDR3 region is CASTRDSNSPLHF. CDR3 bases: TGTGCCAGCACCCGGGACAGCAATTCACCCCTCCACTTT. This chain joins TRBV7-2 and TRBJ1-6, with 7 bases identical to TRBD1. Germline V gene sequence: CDR1 SGHTA, CDR2 FQGNSA. The ends lost 7 bases at V and 7 bases at J; junction bases unmatched: 4. This CDR3 has 13 amino acids. Filled out from reference TRBV7-2 and TRBJ1-6, the complete variable domain reads GAGVSQSPSNKVTEKGKDVELRCDPISGHTALYWYRQSLGQGLEFLIYFQGNSAPDKSGLPSDRFSAERTGGSVSTLTIQRTQQEDSAVYLCASTRDSNSPLHFGNGTRLTVT.

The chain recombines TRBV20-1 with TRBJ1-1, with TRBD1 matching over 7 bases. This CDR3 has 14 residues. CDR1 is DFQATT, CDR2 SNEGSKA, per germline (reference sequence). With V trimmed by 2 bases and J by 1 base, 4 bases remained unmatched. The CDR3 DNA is TGCAGTGCTAGACAGGGGGGAAAGAACACTGAAGCTTTCTTT. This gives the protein CSARQGGKNTEAFF.

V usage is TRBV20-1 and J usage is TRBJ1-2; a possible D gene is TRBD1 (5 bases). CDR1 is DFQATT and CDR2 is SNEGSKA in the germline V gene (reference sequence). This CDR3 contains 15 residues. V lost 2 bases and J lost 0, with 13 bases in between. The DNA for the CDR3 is TGCAGTGCTAGACTTCGGGGGATCTCTAACTATGGCTACACCTTC. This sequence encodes CSARLRGISNYGYTF.

The CDR3 loop reads CASSLGVGLVADTQYF. For the CDR3, the DNA is TGTGCCAGCAGCTTAGGCGTGGGGCTAGTCGCAGATACGCAGTATTTT. The gene calls are TRBV7-9 and TRBJ2-3, with D perhaps TRBD1 (5 bases). Germline lookup yields CDR1 SEHNR and CDR2 FQNEAQ (reference sequence). This CDR3 region has 16 residues. Trimming removed 1 base from V and 4 bases from J, with 15 bases in between.

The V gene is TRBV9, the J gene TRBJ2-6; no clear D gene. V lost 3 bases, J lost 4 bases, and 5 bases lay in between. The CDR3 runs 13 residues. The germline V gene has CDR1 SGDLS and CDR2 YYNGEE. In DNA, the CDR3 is TGTGCCAGCAGCGATAGGGGGGCCAACGTCCTGACTTTC. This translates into CASSDRGANVLTF.

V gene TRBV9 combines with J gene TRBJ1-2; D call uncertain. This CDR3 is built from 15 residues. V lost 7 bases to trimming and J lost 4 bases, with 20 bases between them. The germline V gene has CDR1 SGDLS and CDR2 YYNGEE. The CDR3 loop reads CASFERPIRFYGYTF. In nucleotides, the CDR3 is TGTGCCAGCTTTGAGAGACCCATAAGATTCTATGGCTACACCTTC.

This chain's CDR3 is CASRLGKQFF. CDR3 bases: TGTGCCAGCAGGCTAGGGAAGCAGTTCTTC. The chain carries TRBV12-3 or TRBV12-4 and TRBJ2-1; D unresolved. The CDR3 spans 10 residues. Between the trimmed V and J ends, which lost 6 bases and 11 bases, there was a span of 8 bases.

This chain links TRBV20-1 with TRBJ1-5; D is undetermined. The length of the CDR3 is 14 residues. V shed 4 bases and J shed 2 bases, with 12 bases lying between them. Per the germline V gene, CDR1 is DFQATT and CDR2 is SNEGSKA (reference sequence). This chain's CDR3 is CSATTPGGNQPQHF. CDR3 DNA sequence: TGCAGTGCTACGACCCCCGGAGGCAATCAGCCCCAGCATTTT.

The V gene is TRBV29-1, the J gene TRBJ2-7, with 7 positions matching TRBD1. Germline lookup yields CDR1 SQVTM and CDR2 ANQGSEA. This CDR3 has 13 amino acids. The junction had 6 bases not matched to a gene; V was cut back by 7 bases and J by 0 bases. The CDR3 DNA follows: TGCAGCGCCGAGGGGACAGACTCCTACGAGCAGTACTTC. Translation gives CSAEGTDSYEQYF.

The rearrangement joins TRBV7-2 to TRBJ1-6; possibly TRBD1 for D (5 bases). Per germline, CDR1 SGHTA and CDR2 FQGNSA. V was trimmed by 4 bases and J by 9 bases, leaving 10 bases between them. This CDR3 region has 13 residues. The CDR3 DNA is TGTGCCAGCAGCTCGCGGGACTTTTCACCCCTCCACTTT. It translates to CASSSRDFSPLHF.

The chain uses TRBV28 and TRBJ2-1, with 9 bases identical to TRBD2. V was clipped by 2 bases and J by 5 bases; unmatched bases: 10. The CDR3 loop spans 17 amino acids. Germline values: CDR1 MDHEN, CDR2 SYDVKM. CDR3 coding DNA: TGTGCCAGCAGTTTAATGTTGGCGGGAGGGCCCAACAATGAGCAGTTCTTC. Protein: CASSLMLAGGPNNEQFF.

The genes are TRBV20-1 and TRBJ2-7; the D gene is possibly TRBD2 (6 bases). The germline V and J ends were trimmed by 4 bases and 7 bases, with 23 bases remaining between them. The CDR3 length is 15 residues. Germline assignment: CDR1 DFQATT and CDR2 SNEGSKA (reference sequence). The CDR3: CSAKIVGGSYNEQYF. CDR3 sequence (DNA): TGCAGTGCTAAGATCGTAGGAGGGTCCTACAATGAGCAGTACTTC.

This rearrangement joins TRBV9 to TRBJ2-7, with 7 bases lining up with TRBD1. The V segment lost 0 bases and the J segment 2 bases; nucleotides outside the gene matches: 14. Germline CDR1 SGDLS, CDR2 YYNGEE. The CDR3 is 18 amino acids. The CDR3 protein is CASSVGLTRTGRAYEQYF. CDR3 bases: TGTGCCAGCAGCGTAGGGCTTACCAGGACAGGTAGGGCCTACGAGCAGTACTTC.

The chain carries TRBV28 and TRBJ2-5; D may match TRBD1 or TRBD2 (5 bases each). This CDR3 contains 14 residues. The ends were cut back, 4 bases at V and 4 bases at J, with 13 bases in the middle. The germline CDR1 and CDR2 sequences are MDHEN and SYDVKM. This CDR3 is CASSSRVGGETQYF. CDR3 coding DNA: TGTGCCAGCAGTTCCAGGGTTGGGGGAGAGACCCAGTACTTC. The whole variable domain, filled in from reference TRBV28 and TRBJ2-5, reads DVKVTQSSRYLVKRTGEKVFLECVQDMDHENMFWYRQDPGLGLRLIYFSYDVKMKEKGDIPEGYSVSREKKERFSLILESASTNQTSMYLCASSSRVGGETQYFGPGTRLLVL.

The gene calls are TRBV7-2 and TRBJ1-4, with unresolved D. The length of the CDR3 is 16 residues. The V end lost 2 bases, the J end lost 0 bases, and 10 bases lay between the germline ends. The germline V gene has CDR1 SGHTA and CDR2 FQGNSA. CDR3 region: CASSLPSWATNEKLFF. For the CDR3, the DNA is TGTGCCAGCAGCTTACCTTCTTGGGCAACTAATGAAAAACTGTTTTTT.

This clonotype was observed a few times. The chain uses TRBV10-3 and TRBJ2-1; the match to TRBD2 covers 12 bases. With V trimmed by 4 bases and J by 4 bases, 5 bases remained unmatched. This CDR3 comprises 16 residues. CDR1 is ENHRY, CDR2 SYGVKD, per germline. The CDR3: CAISAGTSGGYNEQFF. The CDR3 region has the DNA TGTGCCATCAGTGCCGGAACTAGCGGGGGGTACAATGAGCAGTTCTTC.

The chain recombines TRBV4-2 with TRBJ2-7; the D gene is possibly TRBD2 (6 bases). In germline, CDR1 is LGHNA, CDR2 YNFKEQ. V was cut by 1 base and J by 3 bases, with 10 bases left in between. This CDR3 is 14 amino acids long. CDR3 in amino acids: CASSQAPGGYEQYF. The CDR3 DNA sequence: TGTGCCAGCAGCCAAGCTCCCGGGGGCTACGAGCAGTACTTC.

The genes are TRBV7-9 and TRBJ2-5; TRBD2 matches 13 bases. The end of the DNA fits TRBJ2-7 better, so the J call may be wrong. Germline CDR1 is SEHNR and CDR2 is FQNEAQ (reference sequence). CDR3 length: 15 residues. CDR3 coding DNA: TGTGCCAGCAGCGCTGGGACTAGCGGGACTGACGAGCAGTACTTC. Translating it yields CASSAGTSGTDEQYF.

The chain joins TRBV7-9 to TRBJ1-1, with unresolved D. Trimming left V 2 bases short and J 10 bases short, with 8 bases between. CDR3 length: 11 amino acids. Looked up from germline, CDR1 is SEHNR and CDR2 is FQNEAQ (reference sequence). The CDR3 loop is CASSLIPLAFF. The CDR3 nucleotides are TGTGCCAGCAGCTTAATCCCCCTAGCTTTCTTT.

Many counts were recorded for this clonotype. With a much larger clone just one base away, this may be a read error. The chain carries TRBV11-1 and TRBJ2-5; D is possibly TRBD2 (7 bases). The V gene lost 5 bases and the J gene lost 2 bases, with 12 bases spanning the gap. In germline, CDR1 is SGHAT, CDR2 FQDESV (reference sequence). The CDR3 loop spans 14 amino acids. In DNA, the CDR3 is TGTGCCAGCAGCGGGGGGGGGCAGCAAGAGACCCAGTACTTC. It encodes CASSGGGQQETQYF.

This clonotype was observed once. The CDR3 spells CASSPILAGGSGEQFF. Here the CDR3 DNA reads TGTGCCAGCAGCCCTATTCTAGCGGGAGGTTCAGGAGAGCAGTTCTTC. The chain links TRBV7-3 to TRBJ2-1, with 11 nucleotides matching TRBD2. V lost 5 bases and J lost 10; bases outside the gene matches: 13. The CDR3 contains 16 residues. From germline, CDR1 is SGHTA and CDR2 FQGTGA.